Given below is one T cell receptor (beta chain) in context. The data were obtained in a study of blood T cell repertoires in COVID-19. Using immunoSEQ multiplex PCR, the repertoire was profiled, and TCRdb retains in-frame clones only, with some absent. The table shows around 100,000 clones, with roughly 84% occurring only once. Trimming left V 0 bases short and J 5 bases short, with 8 bases between. Germline CDR1 MNHEY, CDR2 SVGEGT. This CDR3 spans 13 amino acids. The receptor comes from a man aged 30 to 45 in a cohort sampled during active COVID-19. Sequences were obtained from peripheral blood. This chain connects TRBV6-2 or TRBV6-3 to TRBJ2-7; no definite D call. CDR3 residues: CASSYSPGHEQYF. For the CDR3, the DNA is TGTGCCAGCAGTTACTCACCGGGTCACGAGCAGTACTTC.